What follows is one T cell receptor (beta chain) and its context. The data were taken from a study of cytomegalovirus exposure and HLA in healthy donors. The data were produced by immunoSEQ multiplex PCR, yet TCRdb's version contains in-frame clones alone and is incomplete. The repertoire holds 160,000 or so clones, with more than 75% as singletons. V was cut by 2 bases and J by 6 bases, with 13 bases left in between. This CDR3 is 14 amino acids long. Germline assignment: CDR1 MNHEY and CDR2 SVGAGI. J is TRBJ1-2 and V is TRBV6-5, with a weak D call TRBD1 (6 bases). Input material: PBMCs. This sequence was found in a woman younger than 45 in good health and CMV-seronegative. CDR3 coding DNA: TGTGCCAGCAGTTACGGTCCCAGGGGAGATGGCTACACCTTC. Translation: CASSYGPRGDGYTF.